A single sample is the source of the 9 T cell receptor beta chains below, sequenced in a study of control samples from healthy donors and cancer patients. This table comes from immunoSEQ multiplex PCR, and its TCRdb copy is limited to in-frame clones, with some not included. The sample gives 45,000 to 60,000 clones, 94% of which show up once; 4% is in the top ten. Sequenced material: blood. The receptor source for this set is a young man in good health.

V gene TRBV19 combines with J gene TRBJ1-1, with D unclear. Germline CDR1 LNHDA, CDR2 SQIVND (reference sequence). The CDR3 is 14 amino acids. V was clipped by 3 bases and J by 1 base, with 9 bases between them. The CDR3 sequence is CASSIYGKNTEAFF. The CDR3 DNA reads as TGTGCCAGTAGTATTTATGGGAAGAACACTGAAGCTTTCTTT.

The rearrangement joins TRBV6-2 or TRBV6-3 to TRBJ1-2, with D hard to call. Trimming removed 2 bases at V and 2 bases at J, with 3 bases between. Looked up from germline, CDR1 is MNHEY and CDR2 is SVGEGT. The CDR3 runs to 12 residues. Written as DNA, the CDR3 is TGTGCCAGCAGTTACGGGAACTATGGCTACACCTTC. Translation gives CASSYGNYGYTF.

V is TRBV6-5 and J is TRBJ1-5; D is unclear. Germline CDR1 is MNHEY and CDR2 is SVGAGI. V dropped 1 base and J dropped 2 bases, with 6 bases sitting between them. CDR3 length: 14 amino acids. The CDR3 nucleotides read TGTGCCAGCAGTTACTTATCGGGCAATCAGCCCCAGCATTTT. Encoded protein: CASSYLSGNQPQHF.

The chain carries TRBV20-1 and TRBJ1-2; D is uncertain. The ends were cut back, 2 bases at V and 8 bases at J, with 9 bases in the middle. Germline V lookup: CDR1 DFQATT, CDR2 SNEGSKA (reference sequence). This CDR3 has 11 amino acids. CDR3 nucleotides: TGCAGTGCTAGATTCCTAACGGGCTACACCTTC. It codes for CSARFLTGYTF.

The CDR3 region has the DNA TGTGCGACAGAAGACGGTAAAAACATTCAGTACTTC. Amino acids: CATEDGKNIQYF. V is TRBV6-5 and J is TRBJ2-4; a weak D match, TRBD1 (5 bases). The CDR3 has 12 amino acids. Germline CDR1 MNHEY, CDR2 SVGAGI.

The CDR3 nucleotides are TGTGCCAGCAGCCAAGATGTCAGGGGGAAGCAGCAGTACTTC. As protein: CASSQDVRGKQQYF. The chain is built from TRBV3-1 (or the pseudogene TRBV3-2) and TRBJ2-7, with TRBD1 matching 7 bases. This CDR3 contains 14 residues. The germline V gene encodes CDR1 LGHDT and CDR2 YNNKEL (reference sequence). V lost 0 bases, J lost 8 bases, and 7 bases stayed unmatched.

V and J are TRBV5-1 and TRBJ2-2; 11 nucleotides align to TRBD1. The CDR3 loop spans 17 amino acids. CDR1 SGHRS and CDR2 YFSETQ come from the germline V gene. V gave up 4 bases and J gave up 2 bases; unmatched junction bases: 7. DNA for the CDR3: TGCGCCAGCAGCCCAAGAGGACAGGGGGCAAACACCGGGGAGCTGTTTTTT. Protein product: CASSPRGQGANTGELFF.

V gene TRBV27 combines with J gene TRBJ2-3, with D possibly being TRBD1 (5 bases). This CDR3 is 15 amino acids long. Trimming pared 3 bases from V and 2 bases from J, leaving 12 bases between. Per germline, CDR1 MNHEY and CDR2 SMNVEV (reference sequence). The CDR3 DNA sequence: TGTGCCAGCAGTTTGGGGCGCCCCCCCACAGATACGCAGTATTTT. Residues: CASSLGRPPTDTQYF.

The CDR3 nucleotides read TGTGCCACCAGTGACTCAAACCCACCCTACGAGCAGTACTTC. Encoded protein: CATSDSNPPYEQYF. J is TRBJ2-7 and V is TRBV24-1; D unclear. CDR1 is KGHDR, CDR2 SFDVKD, per germline. Trimming took 4 bases from V and 2 from J, leaving 11 bases between them. This CDR3 region has 14 residues.